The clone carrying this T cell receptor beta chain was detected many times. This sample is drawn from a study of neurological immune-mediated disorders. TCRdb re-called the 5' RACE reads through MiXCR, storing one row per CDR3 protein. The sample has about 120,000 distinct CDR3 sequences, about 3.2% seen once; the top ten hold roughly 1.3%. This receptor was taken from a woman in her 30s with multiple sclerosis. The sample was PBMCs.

CDR3 nucleotides: TGTGCCAGCAGTGACGGAGTAAATCAGCCCCAGCATTTT. It encodes CASSDGVNQPQHF. The chain has TRBV7-2 and TRBJ1-5; no reliable D call. Trimming pared 6 bases from V and 4 bases from J, leaving 10 bases between. The germline V gene encodes CDR1 SGHTA and CDR2 FQGNSA. This CDR3 has 13 residues.